These T cell receptor beta chains were read from a single sample in a study of lymphopenia after photon versus proton radiotherapy. Produced via immunoSEQ multiplex PCR; TCRdb's table is partial and in-frame only. The data contain about 50,000 clones, roughly nine tenths of them singletons. The sample was peripheral blood, taken from a patient treated with photon-based radiotherapy. The receptors originated from a middle-aged woman with cholangiocarcinoma. The CDR3 runs from the conserved cysteine through the conserved F or W. D genes are given only for firm matches. The size of a clone is reported for some rows only, either as once, few or many, or as a class for expanded clones.

CDR3 | DNA | J | V | D | size
CASTGGTDSNQPQHF | TGTGCCAGCACCGGGGGGACAGATAGCAATCAGCCCCAGCATTTT | TRBJ1-5 | TRBV6-1 | TRBD1 | -
CASSGQGPNTEAFF | TGTGCCAGCAGCGGACAGGGACCGAACACTGAAGCTTTCTTT | TRBJ1-1 | TRBV6-5 | TRBD1 | -
CASSRTGAEMNTEAFF | TGTGCCAGCAGCCGCACGGGAGCCGAGATGAACACTGAAGCTTTCTTT | TRBJ1-1 | TRBV11-1 | - | -
CASLPTALSNYGYTF | TGTGCCAGCCTTCCGACAGCCCTCTCTAACTATGGCTACACCTTC | TRBJ1-2 | TRBV10-3 | - | -
CASSIGGGTFSTDTQYF | TGTGCCAGTAGTATAGGGGGCGGGACTTTTAGCACAGATACGCAGTATTTT | TRBJ2-3 | TRBV19 | - | once
CASYGNYGYTF | TGTGCCAGCTACGGGAACTATGGCTACACCTTC | TRBJ1-2 | TRBV28 | - | -
CAISEPTSGGADTQYF | TGTGCCATCAGTGAGCCGACTAGCGGGGGAGCAGATACGCAGTATTTT | TRBJ2-3 | TRBV10-3 | TRBD2 | -
CASSPGRNQPQHF | TGTGCCAGCAGCCCCGGTAGGAATCAGCCCCAGCATTTT | TRBJ1-5 | TRBV7-3 | - | -
CASSLVPDGTDTQYF | TGCGCCAGCAGCTTGGTGCCAGACGGAACAGATACGCAGTATTTT | TRBJ2-3 | TRBV5-1 | - | once
CASRSPGLNTEAFF | TGTGCCAGCAGGTCCCCAGGGTTGAACACTGAAGCTTTCTTT | TRBJ1-1 | TRBV7-2 | - | once
CASSPSSGQNYGYTF | TGTGCCAGCAGTCCTTCCTCGGGACAGAATTATGGCTACACCTTC | TRBJ1-2 | TRBV27 | TRBD1 | -
CASSSGRGYEQYF | TGTGCCAGCAGCTCTGGGCGGGGTTACGAGCAGTACTTC | TRBJ2-7 | TRBV14 | - | once
CASSPLERDRGLRPSGANVLTF | TGCGCCAGCAGCCCGCTTGAGCGGGACAGGGGGCTTCGCCCCTCTGGGGCCAACGTCCTGACTTTC | TRBJ2-6 | TRBV5-1 | TRBD1 | -
CAISEGGSYEQYF | TGTGCCATCAGTGAGGGGGGATCCTACGAGCAGTACTTC | TRBJ2-7 | TRBV10-3 | - | -
CASSFFTGQETQYF | TGTGCCAGCAGTTTTTTCACAGGGCAAGAGACCCAGTACTTC | TRBJ2-5 | TRBV28 | - | -
CASSLGRRNTEAFF | TGTGCCAGCAGCTTAGGACGGAGGAACACTGAAGCTTTCTTT | TRBJ1-1 | TRBV7-2 | - | -
CSGRGSNGYTF | TGCAGCGGGCGGGGTTCCAATGGCTACACCTTC | TRBJ1-2 | TRBV29-1 | - | -
CASSSRDGNEKLFF | TGTGCCAGCAGCTCCCGGGACGGTAATGAAAAACTGTTTTTT | TRBJ1-4 | TRBV5-6 | - | -
CAWTLFEGQPDRGYGYTF | TGTGCCTGGACTTTATTCGAAGGACAGCCGGACAGAGGCTATGGCTACACCTTC | TRBJ1-2 | TRBV30 | - | -
CASSGRAMNTEAFF | TGTGCCAGCAGCGGGAGGGCCATGAACACTGAAGCTTTCTTT | TRBJ1-1 | TRBV5-4 | - | -
CASSPPGTAGGYTF | TGTGCCAGCAGTCCACCCGGGACGGCTGGGGGCTACACCTTC | TRBJ1-2 | TRBV28 | - | -
CASSLGGGRSYEQYF | TGTGCCAGCAGCTTGGGCGGTGGGAGGTCCTACGAGCAGTACTTC | TRBJ2-7 | TRBV5-8 | - | -
CASRGTGEGYEQYF | TGTGCCAGCAGGGGGACAGGGGAAGGATACGAGCAGTACTTC | TRBJ2-7 | TRBV27 | TRBD1 | -
CASSFTGYEQYF | TGTGCCAGTAGTTTTACAGGGTACGAGCAGTACTTC | TRBJ2-7 | TRBV19 | - | -
CASRTGNYNEQFF | TGTGCCAGTCGTACCGGGAACTACAATGAGCAGTTCTTC | TRBJ2-1 | TRBV7-2 | - | once
CASSLTATYNEQFF | TGTGCCAGCAGCCTCACAGCGACCTACAATGAGCAGTTCTTC | TRBJ2-1 | TRBV5-4 | - | -
CASTPAGGAALNTIYF | TGTGCCAGCACCCCCGCGGGGGGGGCCGCACTAAACACCATATATTTT | TRBJ1-3 | TRBV2 | - | -
CASEGLRTDRYEQYF | TGTGCCAGCGAGGGTCTACGGACTGATAGGTACGAGCAGTACTTC | TRBJ2-7 | TRBV6-5 | - | -
CASSSRDRGFVDYGYTF | TGTGCCAGCAGCTCCCGGGACAGGGGTTTCGTGGACTATGGCTACACCTTC | TRBJ1-2 | TRBV5-4 | TRBD1 | -
CASSAEGSMAFF | TGTGCCAGCAGCGCGGAGGGGTCTATGGCTTTCTTT | TRBJ1-1 | TRBV9 | - | -
CASRNPDSPLHF | TGTGCCAGCAGAAATCCGGATTCACCCCTCCACTTT | TRBJ1-6 | TRBV28 | - | -
CASKGGTGQSSYNSPLHF | TGTGCCAGCAAGGGGGGGACAGGACAAAGCTCCTATAATTCACCCCTCCACTTT | TRBJ1-6 | TRBV21-1 | - | once
CASSFRQARSNQPQHF | TGTGCCAGTAGTTTTCGACAGGCCCGAAGCAATCAGCCCCAGCATTTT | TRBJ1-5 | TRBV19 | - | -
CASREADAGFLPGVSYEQYF | TGTGCCAGCAGAGAAGCGGACGCAGGGTTCTTACCTGGGGTCTCCTACGAGCAGTACTTC | TRBJ2-7 | TRBV28 | - | -
CASSYGRGYNEQFF | TGTGCCAGCAGTTACGGGCGGGGCTACAATGAGCAGTTCTTC | TRBJ2-1 | TRBV6-5 | - | -
CAWRAGGGEQYF | TGTGCCTGGAGAGCGGGGGGAGGAGAGCAGTACTTC | TRBJ2-7 | TRBV30 | TRBD2 | -
CASRGLRGYTF | TGTGCCAGCAGGGGGCTGAGGGGCTACACCTTC | TRBJ1-2 | TRBV6-5 | - | -
CASSQLTGGTEAFF | TGTGCCAGCAGCCAATTGACAGGGGGCACTGAAGCTTTCTTT | TRBJ1-1 | TRBV5-4 | TRBD1 | -
CASSASGRANEQFF | TGCGCCAGCAGTGCCAGCGGGAGGGCCAATGAGCAGTTCTTC | TRBJ2-1 | TRBV10-1 | TRBD2 | -
CASTRGLAGGEQYF | TGTGCCAGCACGAGGGGACTAGCGGGTGGCGAGCAGTACTTC | TRBJ2-7 | TRBV2 | TRBD2 | -
CASSETVSGNTIYF | TGTGCCAGCAGCGAGACGGTCTCTGGAAACACCATATATTTT | TRBJ1-3 | TRBV14 | - | -
CASSSDGRSGNTIYF | TGTGCCAGCAGCTCCGACGGACGCTCTGGAAACACCATATATTTT | TRBJ1-3 | TRBV7-8 | - | -
CASSLVPIDSSNQPQHF | TGCGCCAGCAGCTTGGTTCCTATTGACAGTAGCAATCAGCCCCAGCATTTT | TRBJ1-5 | TRBV5-1 | - | -
CASSEAVGGGANTGELFF | TGTGCCAGCAGTGAAGCGGTCGGCGGGGGCGCGAACACCGGGGAGCTGTTTTTT | TRBJ2-2 | TRBV6-1 | - | -
CATRKVSYTF | TGTGCCACCCGGAAGGTAAGCTACACCTTC | TRBJ1-2 | TRBV15 | - | -
CASSLTGSRAEAFF | TGTGCCAGCAGTTTAACAGGGTCCCGGGCTGAAGCTTTCTTT | TRBJ1-1 | TRBV28 | - | -
CASRNNRETFYGYTF | TGTGCCAGCAGGAATAACAGGGAAACTTTCTATGGCTACACCTTC | TRBJ1-2 | TRBV7-9 | - | -
CATSREGTGYGYTF | TGTGCCACCAGCAGAGAGGGGACAGGCTATGGCTACACCTTC | TRBJ1-2 | TRBV15 | TRBD1 | -
CASSPLPTASYEQYF | TGTGCCAGTAGTCCCCTCCCGACAGCTTCCTACGAGCAGTACTTC | TRBJ2-7 | TRBV19 | - | -
CASSSRQNTEAFF | TGTGCCAGCAGCTCCCGACAGAACACTGAAGCTTTCTTT | TRBJ1-1 | TRBV13 | - | -
CASSPENRGTYSTDTQYF | TGCGCCAGCAGCCCCGAAAACCGCGGGACCTACAGCACAGATACGCAGTATTTT | TRBJ2-3 | TRBV5-1 | - | -
CASSPRRPGRGDGYTF | TGTGCCAGTAGTCCCCGTCGGCCAGGGCGGGGAGATGGCTACACCTTC | TRBJ1-2 | TRBV19 | - | -
CASSINGGRTEAFF | TGTGCCAGCAGCATAAACGGGGGGCGGACTGAAGCTTTCTTT | TRBJ1-1 | TRBV5-8 | - | -
CASSPMDRGGMAQHF | TGTGCCAGCAGTCCTATGGACAGGGGCGGTATGGCCCAGCATTTT | TRBJ1-5 | TRBV28 | TRBD1 | -
CASSPGQATNEKLFF | TGTGCCAGCAGCCCTGGACAGGCAACTAATGAAAAACTGTTTTTT | TRBJ1-4 | TRBV7-9 | TRBD1 | -
CASSLGAPSGLTQYF | TGTGCCAGCAGCTTGGGTGCCCCTAGCGGATTGACGCAGTATTTT | TRBJ2-3 | TRBV5-4 | TRBD2 | -
CASSPALAVGYTF | TGTGCCAGCAGCCCAGCCCTGGCGGTAGGCTACACCTTC | TRBJ1-2 | TRBV7-2 | - | -
CASSPVTVGPFAGVIF | TGTGCCAGCTCACCGGTAACTGTAGGCCCGTTTGCCGGAGTTATCTTT | TRBJ1-1 | TRBV18 | - | -
CASSLAETQYF | TGTGCCAGCAGCTTGGCGGAGACCCAGTACTTC | TRBJ2-5 | TRBV5-8 | - | -